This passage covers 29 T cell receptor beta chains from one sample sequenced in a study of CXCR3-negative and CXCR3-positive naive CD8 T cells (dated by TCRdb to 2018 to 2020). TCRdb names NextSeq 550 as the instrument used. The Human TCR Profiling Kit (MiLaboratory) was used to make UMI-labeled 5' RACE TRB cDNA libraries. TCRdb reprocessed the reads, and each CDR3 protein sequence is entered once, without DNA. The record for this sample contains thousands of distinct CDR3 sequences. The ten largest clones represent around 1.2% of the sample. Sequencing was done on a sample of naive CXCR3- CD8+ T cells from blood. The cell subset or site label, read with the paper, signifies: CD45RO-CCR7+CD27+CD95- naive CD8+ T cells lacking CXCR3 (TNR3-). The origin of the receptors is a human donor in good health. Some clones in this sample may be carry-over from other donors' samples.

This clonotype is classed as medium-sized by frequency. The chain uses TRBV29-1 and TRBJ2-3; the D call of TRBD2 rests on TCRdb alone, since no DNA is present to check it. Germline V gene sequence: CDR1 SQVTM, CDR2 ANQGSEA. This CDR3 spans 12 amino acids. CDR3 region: CSVGLAGEAQYF.

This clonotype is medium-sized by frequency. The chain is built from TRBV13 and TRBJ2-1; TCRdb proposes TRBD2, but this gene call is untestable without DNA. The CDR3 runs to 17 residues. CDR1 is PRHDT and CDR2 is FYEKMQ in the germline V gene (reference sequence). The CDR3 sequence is CASRSSGPQSSYNEQFF.

The CDR3 here is CASSPNYSGTPYEQYF. The chain uses TRBV7-8 and TRBJ2-7; TCRdb's D call, TRBD2, is unchecked because there is no DNA. The germline CDR1 and CDR2 sequences are SGHVS and FQNEAQ. This CDR3 is 16 amino acids long.

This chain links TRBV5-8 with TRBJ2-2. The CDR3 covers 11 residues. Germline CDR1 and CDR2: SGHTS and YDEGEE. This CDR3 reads CASKITGELFF.

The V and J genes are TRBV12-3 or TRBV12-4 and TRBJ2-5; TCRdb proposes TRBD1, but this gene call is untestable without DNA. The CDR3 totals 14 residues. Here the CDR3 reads CASSLDREGETQYF.

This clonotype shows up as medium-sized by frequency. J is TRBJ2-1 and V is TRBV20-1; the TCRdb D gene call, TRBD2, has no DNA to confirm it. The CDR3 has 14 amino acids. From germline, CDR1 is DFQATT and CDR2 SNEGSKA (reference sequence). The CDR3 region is CSAPSGISYNEQFF.

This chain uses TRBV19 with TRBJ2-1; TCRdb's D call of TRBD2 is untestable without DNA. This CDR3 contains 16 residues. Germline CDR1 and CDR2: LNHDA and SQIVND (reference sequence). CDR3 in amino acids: CASSLRLAGAYNEQFF.

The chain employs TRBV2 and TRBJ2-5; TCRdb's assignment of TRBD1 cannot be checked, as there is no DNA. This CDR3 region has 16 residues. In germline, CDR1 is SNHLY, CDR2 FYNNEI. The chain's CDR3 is CASRPGGWRTQETQYF. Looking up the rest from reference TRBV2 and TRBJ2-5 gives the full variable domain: EPEVTQTPSHQVTQMGQEVILRCVPISNHLYFYWYRQILGQKVEFLVSFYNNEISEKSEIFDDQFSVERPDGSNFTLKIRSTKLEDSAMYFCASRPGGWRTQETQYFGPGTRLLVL.

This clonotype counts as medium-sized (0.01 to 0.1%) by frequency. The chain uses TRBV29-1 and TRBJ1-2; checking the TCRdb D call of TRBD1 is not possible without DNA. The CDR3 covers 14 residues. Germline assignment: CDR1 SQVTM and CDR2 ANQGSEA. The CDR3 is CSVVVTGDSYGYTF.

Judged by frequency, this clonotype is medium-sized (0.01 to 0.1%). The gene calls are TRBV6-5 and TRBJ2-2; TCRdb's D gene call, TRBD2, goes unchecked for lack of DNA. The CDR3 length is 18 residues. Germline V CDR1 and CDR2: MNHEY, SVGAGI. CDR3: CASSYSLFASGNTGELFF.

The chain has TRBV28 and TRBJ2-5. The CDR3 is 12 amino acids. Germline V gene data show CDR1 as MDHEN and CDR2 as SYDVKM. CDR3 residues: CASSLSQETQYF.

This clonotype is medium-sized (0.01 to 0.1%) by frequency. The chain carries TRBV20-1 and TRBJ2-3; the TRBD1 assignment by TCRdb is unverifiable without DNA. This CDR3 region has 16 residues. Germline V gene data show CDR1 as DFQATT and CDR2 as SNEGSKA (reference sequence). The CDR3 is CSARSHAGRGTDTQYF.

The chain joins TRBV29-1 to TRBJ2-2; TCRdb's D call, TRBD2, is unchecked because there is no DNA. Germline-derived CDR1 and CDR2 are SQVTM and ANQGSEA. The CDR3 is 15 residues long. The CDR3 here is CSVERAGVEIGELFF.

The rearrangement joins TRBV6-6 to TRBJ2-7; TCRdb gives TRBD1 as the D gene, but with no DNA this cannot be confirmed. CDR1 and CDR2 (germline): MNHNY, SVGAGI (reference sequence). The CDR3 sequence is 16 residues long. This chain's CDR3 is CASSLNDRGRWSEQYF.

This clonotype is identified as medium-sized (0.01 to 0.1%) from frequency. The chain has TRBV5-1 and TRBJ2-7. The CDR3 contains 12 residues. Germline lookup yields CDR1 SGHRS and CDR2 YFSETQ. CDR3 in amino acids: CASSLGRAEQYF.

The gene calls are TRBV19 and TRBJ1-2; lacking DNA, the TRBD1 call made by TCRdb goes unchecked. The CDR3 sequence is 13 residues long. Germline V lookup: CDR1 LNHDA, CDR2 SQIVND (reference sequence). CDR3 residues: CATSRDSIDGYTF.

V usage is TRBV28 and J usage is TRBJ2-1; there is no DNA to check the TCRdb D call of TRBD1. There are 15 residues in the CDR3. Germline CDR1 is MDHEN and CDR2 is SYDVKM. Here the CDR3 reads CASSSGRNFYNEQFF.

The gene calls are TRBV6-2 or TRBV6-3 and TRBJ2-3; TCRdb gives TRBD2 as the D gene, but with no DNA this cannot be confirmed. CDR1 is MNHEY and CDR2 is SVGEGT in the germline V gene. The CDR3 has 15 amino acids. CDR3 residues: CASRLAGGPPDTQYF.

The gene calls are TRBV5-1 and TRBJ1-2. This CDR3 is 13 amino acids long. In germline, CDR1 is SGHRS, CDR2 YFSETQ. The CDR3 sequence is CASPWGATYGYTF.

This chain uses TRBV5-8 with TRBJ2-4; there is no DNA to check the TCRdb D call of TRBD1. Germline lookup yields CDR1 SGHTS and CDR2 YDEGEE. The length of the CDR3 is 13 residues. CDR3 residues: CASDQGLMDIQYF. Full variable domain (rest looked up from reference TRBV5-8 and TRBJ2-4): EAGVTQSPTHLIKTRGQQATLRCSPISGHTSVYWYQQALGLGLQFLLWYDEGEERNRGNFPPRFSGRQFPNYSSELNVNALELEDSALYLCASDQGLMDIQYFGAGTRLSVL.

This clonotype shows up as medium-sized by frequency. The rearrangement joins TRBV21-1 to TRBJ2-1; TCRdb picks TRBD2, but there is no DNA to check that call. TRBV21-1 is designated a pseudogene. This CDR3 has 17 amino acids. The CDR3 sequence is CASSQSRLAGVVEEQFF.

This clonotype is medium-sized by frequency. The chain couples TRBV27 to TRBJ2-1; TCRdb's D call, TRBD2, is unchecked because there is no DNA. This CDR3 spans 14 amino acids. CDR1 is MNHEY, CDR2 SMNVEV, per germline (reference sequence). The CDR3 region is CASSPLGLSDEQFF.

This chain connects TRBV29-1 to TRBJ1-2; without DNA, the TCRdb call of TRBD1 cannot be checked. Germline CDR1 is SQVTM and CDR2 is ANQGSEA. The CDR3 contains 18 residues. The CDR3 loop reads CSVSAPGTLYDLNYGYTF.

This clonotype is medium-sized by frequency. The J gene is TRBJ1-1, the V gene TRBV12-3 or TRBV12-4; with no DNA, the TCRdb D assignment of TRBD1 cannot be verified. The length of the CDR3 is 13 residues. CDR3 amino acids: CASSSIQGAEAFF.

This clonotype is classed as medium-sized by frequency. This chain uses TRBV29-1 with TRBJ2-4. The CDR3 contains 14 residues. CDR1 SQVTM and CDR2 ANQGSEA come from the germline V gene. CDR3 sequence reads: CSVFGVVAKNIQYF.

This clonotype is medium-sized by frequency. The CDR3 reads CASSSRGRVEKLFF. The gene calls are TRBV27 and TRBJ1-4; the TCRdb D gene call, TRBD1, has no DNA to confirm it. The CDR3 contains 14 residues. Germline loops: CDR1 MNHEY, CDR2 SMNVEV (reference sequence).

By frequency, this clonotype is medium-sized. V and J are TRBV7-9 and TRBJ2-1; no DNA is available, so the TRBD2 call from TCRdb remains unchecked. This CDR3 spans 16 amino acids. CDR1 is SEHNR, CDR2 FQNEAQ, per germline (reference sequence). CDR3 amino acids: CASSPKTSGLYNEQFF.

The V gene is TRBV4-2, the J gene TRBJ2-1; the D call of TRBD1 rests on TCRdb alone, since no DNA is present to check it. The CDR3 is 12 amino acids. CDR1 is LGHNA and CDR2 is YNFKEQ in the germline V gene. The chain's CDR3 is CASSSGAGEQFF.

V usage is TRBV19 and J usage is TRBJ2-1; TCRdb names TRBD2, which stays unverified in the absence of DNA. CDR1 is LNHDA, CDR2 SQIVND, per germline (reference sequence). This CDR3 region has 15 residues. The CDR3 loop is CASSIGYGPYNEQFF.